One sample yielded the 17 T cell receptor beta chains listed below, sequenced in a study of a mutant IDH1 vaccine in newly diagnosed glioma. Only in-frame clones appear in the TCRdb table, and some are missing; sequencing was by immunoSEQ multiplex PCR. The sample holds 53,000 or so clones, just under 80% seen once. Their recognized antigens are unknown. Time point specified: week 5, during vaccination. Every single dose of the vaccine, 300 ug of mutant IDH1 20-mer peptide, came with topical imiquimod. Sequences were derived from PBMCs, sampled from a glioma patient whose treatment included an IDH1 peptide vaccine. The receptors stem from a man over 45 with glioma.

The chain links TRBV19 to TRBJ2-1, with D perhaps TRBD1 or TRBD2 (6 bases each). V was clipped by 0 bases and J by 8 bases, with 14 bases between them. From germline, CDR1 is LNHDA and CDR2 SQIVND (reference sequence). The CDR3 consists of 15 residues. In DNA form, the CDR3 reads TGTGCCAGTAGTATAGATCTATCAGGGGAGGATGAGCAGTTCTTC. It codes for CASSIDLSGEDEQFF.

This rearrangement joins TRBV5-6 to TRBJ2-7; D unresolved. Trimming left V 3 bases short and J 5 bases short, with 30 bases between. The CDR3 covers 19 residues. Germline CDR1 is SGHDT and CDR2 is YYEEEE. The DNA of the CDR3 is TGTGCCAGCAGCTCCCTCCTGGGGAAGTTAAACGGAATCCCTGACGAGCAGTACTTC. Amino acids: CASSSLLGKLNGIPDEQYF.

This chain connects TRBV10-3 to TRBJ1-2; TRBD1 aligns across 7 bases. In germline, CDR1 is ENHRY, CDR2 SYGVKD. V gave up 0 bases and J gave up 3 bases; unmatched junction bases: 1. This CDR3 spans 14 amino acids. The CDR3 protein is CAISESGQHYGYTF. In DNA, the CDR3 is TGTGCCATCAGTGAGTCGGGACAGCACTATGGCTACACCTTC.

The V call is TRBV29-1, the J call TRBJ2-5; possibly TRBD1 for D (5 bases). Trimming removed 8 bases from V and 4 bases from J, with 11 bases in between. The CDR3 loop spans 11 amino acids. The germline CDR1 and CDR2 sequences are SQVTM and ANQGSEA. CDR3 bases: TGCAGCTGGGGCTTTGGAGAGACCCAGTACTTC. Its translation: CSWGFGETQYF. The complete variable domain, with remaining parts taken from reference TRBV29-1 and TRBJ2-5, reads SAVISQKPSRDICQRGTSLTIQCQVDSQVTMMFWYRQQPGQSLTLIATANQGSEATYESGFVIDKFPISRPNLTFSTLTVSNMSPEDSSIYLCSWGFGETQYFGPGTRLLVL.

V and J are TRBV30 and TRBJ2-5; D is ambiguous. V was cut by 0 bases and J by 2 bases, with 7 bases left in between. Germline-derived CDR1 and CDR2 are GTSNPN and SVGIG (reference sequence). The CDR3 contains 13 residues. Here the CDR3 DNA reads TGTGCCTGGAGTGTAGGATTACAAGAGACCCAGTACTTC. It translates to CAWSVGLQETQYF.

This sequence joins TRBV4-1 and TRBJ2-5; the D gene is possibly TRBD2 (5 bases). Germline V CDR1 and CDR2: MGHRA, YSYEKL. CDR3 length: 17 residues. Between the trimmed V and J ends, which lost 0 bases and 2 bases, there was a span of 16 bases. CDR3 DNA: TGCGCCAGCAGCCAAGATCAACCCGGGGTCCCTCAAGAGACCCAGTACTTC. It encodes CASSQDQPGVPQETQYF.

The chain carries TRBV7-3 and TRBJ2-7; D unclear. There are 13 residues in the CDR3. Trimming took off 8 bases at V and 6 bases at J, with 17 bases between the two ends. Germline loops: CDR1 SGHTA, CDR2 FQGTGA. CDR3 in DNA: TGTGCCAGCTCCCTGGGGTTAGCAACCGAGCAGTACTTC. Translation: CASSLGLATEQYF. Looking up the rest from reference TRBV7-3 and TRBJ2-7 gives the full variable domain: GAGVSQTPSNKVTEKGKYVELRCDPISGHTALYWYRQSLGQGPEFLIYFQGTGAADDSGLPNDRFFAVRPEGSVSTLKIQRTERGDSAVYLCASSLGLATEQYFGPGTRLTVT.

Sample share makes this clone medium-sized. V and J are TRBV11-2 and TRBJ1-3, with unresolved D. The length of the CDR3 is 15 residues. Per the germline V gene, CDR1 is SGHAT and CDR2 is FQNNGV. V was cut by 0 bases and J by 4 bases, with 10 bases left in between. The CDR3 DNA is TGTGCCAGCAGCTTAGATCGGGTGGGAGGAAACACCATATATTTT. Amino acids: CASSLDRVGGNTIYF.

CDR3 sequence (DNA): TGTGCCATCACAAAGGACAGGCGAAACTATGGCTACACCTTC. Translating gives CAITKDRRNYGYTF. The rearrangement joins TRBV10-3 to TRBJ1-2; 7 bases match TRBD1. There are 14 residues in the CDR3. Losses at the gene ends were 7 bases for V and 2 bases for J; bases not matched to a gene: 7. Germline CDR1 ENHRY, CDR2 SYGVKD.

The chain couples TRBV5-1 to TRBJ2-2; a weak D match, TRBD2 (5 bases). Trimming cost V 0 bases and J 4 bases, with 10 bases left between them. This CDR3 comprises 15 residues. Germline CDR1 SGHRS, CDR2 YFSETQ. The CDR3: CASSLGQRRTGELFF. The CDR3, as DNA: TGCGCCAGCAGCTTGGGGCAGCGGCGCACCGGGGAGCTGTTTTTT.

This sequence joins TRBV28 and TRBJ1-2; a weak D match, TRBD1 (6 bases). The CDR3 is 15 residues long. The germline gives CDR1 MDHEN, CDR2 SYDVKM. V lost 0 bases to trimming and J lost 3 bases, with 11 bases between them. CDR3 in DNA: TGTGCCAGCAGTTTATGGATAGGGGGGGACTATGGCTACACCTTC. This sequence encodes CASSLWIGGDYGYTF.

The CDR3 is CASSLGERAAQYF. Written as DNA, the CDR3 is TGTGCCAGCAGCTTAGGTGAGAGGGCGGCGCAGTATTTT. The rearrangement uses TRBV11-2 and TRBJ2-3; the D gene is possibly TRBD2 (5 bases). V lost 1 base to trimming and J lost 10 bases, with 12 bases between them. The CDR3 is made up of 13 amino acids. CDR1 is SGHAT, CDR2 FQNNGV, per germline.

A few counts support this clone. The chain has TRBV29-1 and TRBJ2-1; a possible D gene is TRBD2 (6 bases). This CDR3 is 15 amino acids long. Trimming removed 7 bases at V and 10 bases at J, with 26 bases between. Germline CDR1 and CDR2: SQVTM and ANQGSEA. The DNA for the CDR3 is TGCAGCGCACCAATGGGGGGACGCCTGGTTGGGGAGCAGTTCTTC. Residues: CSAPMGGRLVGEQFF.

The rearrangement links TRBV7-9 to TRBJ1-5, with 9 bases fitting TRBD1. Trimming took 1 base from V and 3 from J; bases not matched to a gene: 7. The V gene's germline CDR1 is SEHNR and CDR2 FQNEAQ (reference sequence). The CDR3 contains 17 residues. The DNA for the CDR3 is TGTGCCAGCAGCTTAGGTATCGGGACAGGGAACAATCAGCCCCAGCATTTT. Encoded protein: CASSLGIGTGNNQPQHF.

The rearrangement uses TRBV19 and TRBJ1-5; D is undetermined. Germline CDR1 and CDR2: LNHDA and SQIVND (reference sequence). V lost 7 bases to trimming and J lost 1 base, with 11 bases between them. CDR3 size: 14 residues. This chain's CDR3 is CASTYKGSNQPQHF. In DNA form, the CDR3 reads TGTGCCAGTACCTACAAGGGAAGCAATCAGCCCCAGCATTTT.

The CDR3: CASSDGRNIQYF. The CDR3 DNA sequence: TGTGCCAGCAGTGACGGCAGAAACATTCAGTACTTC. The J gene is TRBJ2-4, the V gene TRBV6-1; D call uncertain. The CDR3 length is 12 residues. V was trimmed by 3 bases and J by 6 bases, leaving 6 bases between them. Germline V gene data show CDR1 as MNHNS and CDR2 as SASEGT.

V is TRBV5-1 and J is TRBJ2-5, with D hard to call. Germline CDR1 reads SGHRS; CDR2 reads YFSETQ. V lost 4 bases and J lost 2, with 12 bases in between. The CDR3 loop spans 14 amino acids. The CDR3 here is CASSPRTEQETQYF. The DNA for the CDR3 is TGCGCCAGCAGCCCTCGGACGGAACAAGAGACCCAGTACTTC.